This T cell receptor (beta chain) emerged from a study of blood T cells in healthy people across ages. Germline lookup yields CDR1 MGHRA and CDR2 YSYEKL. The CDR3 length is 14 residues. For the second PCR, which ran for roughly 6 to 11 cycles, a sample-barcoded 5' primer and a J-beta primer mix were used. TCRdb analysed the 5' RACE reads with MiXCR anew, one entry per CDR3 protein. Seen here are about 780,000 distinct CDR3 sequences, 35% to 50% observed once, and the top ten hold over 15%. Specimen: blood. The sequence was obtained from a man aged 80 or over in good health. This chain links TRBV4-1 with TRBJ2-1; D possibly corresponds to TRBD2 (6 bases). The J call may be in error: the DNA end matches TRBJ2-7 better. This CDR3 reads CASSQMGLRCEQYF. The CDR3 nucleotides are TGCGCCAGCAGCCAGATGGGACTGAGATGCGAGCAGTACTTC.